This TCR beta chain was sequenced during a study of control samples from healthy donors and cancer patients. The data were produced by immunoSEQ multiplex PCR, yet TCRdb's version contains in-frame clones alone and is incomplete. In the table there are fewer than 110,000 clones, roughly 90% of which are singletons. The CDR3 extends over 13 amino acids. With 5 bases removed from V and 4 bases from J, the gap between germline ends came to 11 bases. Germline V gives CDR1 MNHEY, CDR2 SVGEGT. The gene calls are TRBV6-2 or TRBV6-3 and TRBJ1-1; D is ambiguous. Source material: blood. This receptor was taken from a man aged 25 to 40 in good health. CDR3 bases: TGTGCCAGCAGTGGGAACATGGTCACTGAAGCTTTCTTT. Translating gives CASSGNMVTEAFF.